A single T cell receptor beta chain is shown here with its context. Its antigen remains unknown. The read ends 3 residues before the CDR3 terminus; that terminus is restored from the germline J gene. The sample contains more than one DNA sequence encoding this CDR3. Sequencing used immunoSEQ multiplex PCR; TCRdb keeps in-frame clones, though not all of them. This specimen shows about 24,000 clones; the ten leading clones hold 5.4%. CDR3 length: 17 amino acids. CDR1 and CDR2 from the germline V gene are LNHDA and SQIVND (reference sequence). The V segment lost 2 bases and the J segment 3 bases; nucleotides outside the gene matches: 6. This sample is part of a study of T cells in women clearing cervical HPV infection. General study points: Cases carried less TRBV6-7 than controls: approximately 0.1% versus 0.16%. CIN3+ cases had significantly higher TCR richness than controls; evenness did not differ.

Sequencing was done on a sample of blood buffy coat. This chain links TRBV19 with TRBJ2-2; 10 bases are shared with TRBD1. This clonotype was obtained from a woman aged 18-70 years with a cervical HPV16 infection that either progressed to CIN3+ or cleared (not recorded which). Partial CDR3 DNA: TGTGCCAGTAGTATACCCCGGGACAGGGGAGACACCGGGGAG. Translation gives CASSIPRDRGDTGE. The complete CDR3 reads CASSIPRDRGDTGELFF.